These T cell receptor beta chains were read from a single sample in a study of early T cells in non-severe SARS-CoV-2 infection. MiXCR was run by TCRdb on the 5' RACE reads, yielding one entry per CDR3 protein. The sample lists 85,000 to 100,000 distinct CDR3 sequences; approximately 9.9% were seen once. Material for sequencing was whole blood. These receptors originate from an adult who was a healthcare worker with PCR-confirmed SARS-CoV-2 infection or an uninfected control (not recorded which). Both conserved end residues are part of each CDR3. D genes are given only for firm matches. Clone size is shown for a subset of rows, as once, few, many or a class of expanded clone.

abundance	v_gene	d_gene	j_gene	CDR3nt	CDR3aa
.	TRBV7-3	.	TRBJ2-3	TGTGCCAGCAGCTACATGTCGACGGCTACAGGCACAGATACGCAGTATTTT	CASSYMSTATGTDTQYF
few	TRBV9	.	TRBJ2-6	TGTGCCAGCAGCGTAGTGGGTTCTGGGGCCAACGTCCTGACTTTC	CASSVVGSGANVLTF
.	TRBV29-1	TRBD2	TRBJ2-1	TGCAGCGCTCAATTACTAGCGGGAGGAGGAAATGAGCAGTTCTTC	CSAQLLAGGGNEQFF
many	TRBV6-5	.	TRBJ1-3	TGTGCCAGCAGTCCCTACGGGGGGGCTGGAAACACCATATATTTT	CASSPYGGAGNTIYF
.	TRBV6-2/TRBV6-3	.	TRBJ2-7	TGTGCCAGCAGCCCCGTGGGCGGCCGGGGATTCTACGAGCAGTACTTC	CASSPVGGRGFYEQYF
.	TRBV12-3/TRBV12-4	.	TRBJ1-1	TGTGCCAGCAGTCCCAGGGATGAAGCTTTCTTT	CASSPRDEAFF
.	TRBV20-1	.	TRBJ1-2	TGCAGTGCTCCTCAGGCAGGCCCCCTCGATGATGGCTACACCTTC	CSAPQAGPLDDGYTF
many	TRBV4-2	.	TRBJ2-7	TGTGCCAGCAGCCAAGCCCTCGAGCTAACCTACGAGCAGTACTTC	CASSQALELTYEQYF
many	TRBV7-8	.	TRBJ2-3	TGTGCCAGCAGCTTAGCCCACAGAACAGATACGCAGTATTTT	CASSLAHRTDTQYF
.	TRBV12-3/TRBV12-4	.	TRBJ1-3	TGTGCCAGCACCCATTCGACGGGGAACACCATATATTTT	CASTHSTGNTIYF
many	TRBV27	.	TRBJ1-4	TGTGCCAAACCCCCGGGACCGCGTAATGAAAAACTGTTTTTT	CAKPPGPRNEKLFF
once	TRBV20-1	.	TRBJ2-7	TGCAGTGCTAGAGTACAGGCGGGGTTGTCCTACGAGCAGTACTTC	CSARVQAGLSYEQYF
.	TRBV12-3/TRBV12-4	TRBD1	TRBJ2-7	TGTGCCAGCAGTAACAGGGGAGAGTACACGGGGTACGAGCAGTACTTC	CASSNRGEYTGYEQYF
few	TRBV18	TRBD1	TRBJ1-2	TGTGCCAGCTCACCAAGGGGACAGGATGTTTCCTATGGCTACACCTTC	CASSPRGQDVSYGYTF
.	TRBV14	TRBD1	TRBJ2-7	TGTGCCAGCAGCCAAGCTAGACAGGGGCCCTACGAGCAGTACTTC	CASSQARQGPYEQYF
many	TRBV29-1	.	TRBJ1-1	TGCAGCGTCCTTGGGGGGGCTGAAGCTTTCTTT	CSVLGGAEAFF
few	TRBV6-4	TRBD1	TRBJ2-7	TGTGCCAGCAGAGACAGGGCCTACGAGCAGTACTTC	CASRDRAYEQYF
few	TRBV25-1	.	TRBJ2-1	TGTGCCAGCAGTGAAAGGGTAGGGACCTACAATGAGCAGTTCTTC	CASSERVGTYNEQFF
.	TRBV18	.	TRBJ1-1	TGTGCCAGCTCACCGGGGCTCAAAGGAAGCACTGAAGCTTTCTTT	CASSPGLKGSTEAFF
.	TRBV4-1	.	TRBJ2-7	TGCGCCAGCAGCCAAACCCCGGGATCCACCTACGAGCAGTACTTC	CASSQTPGSTYEQYF
many	TRBV19	.	TRBJ2-1	TGTGCCAGTAGTATGAGGCTGCGGCAGTTATCCGAACAGTTCTTC	CASSMRLRQLSEQFF
.	TRBV6-1	.	TRBJ1-6	TGTGCCAGCAGGAACGGGAGCTCCTATAATTCACCCCTCCACTTT	CASRNGSSYNSPLHF
many	TRBV7-2	.	TRBJ1-2	TGTGCCAGCAGCTTGGGAGTTGGCTATGGCTACACCTTC	CASSLGVGYGYTF
few	TRBV6-5	TRBD1	TRBJ1-4	TGTGCCAGCAGTTACCTGACAGGGCGTTTTGTTGAAAAACTGTTTTTT	CASSYLTGRFVEKLFF
few	TRBV7-9	.	TRBJ1-1	TGTGCCAGCAGGTCGGGCCAGAACACTGAAGCTTTCTTT	CASRSGQNTEAFF
few	TRBV12-5	.	TRBJ2-1	TGTGCTAGTGGTCCTGGACAGAATGAGCAGTTCTTC	CASGPGQNEQFF
few	TRBV12-3/TRBV12-4	.	TRBJ2-5	TGTGCCAGCAGTTTAGGGGGTTTTGAGACCCAGTACTTC	CASSLGGFETQYF
.	TRBV29-1	.	TRBJ2-1	TGCAGCGTGAGACTGACCAATGAGCAGTTCTTC	CSVRLTNEQFF
few	TRBV20-1	TRBD1	TRBJ1-5	TGCAGTGCTAGACAGGGGGCAAGCAATCAGCCCCAGCATTTT	CSARQGASNQPQHF
.	TRBV29-1	.	TRBJ2-1	TGCAGCCATCTCACCTACAATGAGCAGTTCTTC	CSHLTYNEQFF
few	TRBV5-1	TRBD2	TRBJ2-1	TGCGCCAGCAGCCCTTCTAGCGGGGGATACAATGAGCAGTTCTTC	CASSPSSGGYNEQFF
few	TRBV6-5	TRBD2	TRBJ2-3	TGTGCCAGCAGTCGGGGACTAGCGGGAGTTACAGATACGCAGTATTTT	CASSRGLAGVTDTQYF
.	TRBV4-1	.	TRBJ2-1	TGCGCCAGCAGCCAAGACCGCGGGGGCCTCTCCTACAATGAGCAGTTCTTC	CASSQDRGGLSYNEQFF
many	TRBV6-5	.	TRBJ2-3	TGTGCCAGCAAGCCGGGACTGGTCACAGATACGCAGTATTTT	CASKPGLVTDTQYF
.	TRBV28	.	TRBJ2-6	TGTGCCAGCAGTTTATACAAATCTGGGGCCAACGTCCTGACTTTC	CASSLYKSGANVLTF
.	TRBV29-1	TRBD2	TRBJ2-3	TGCAGCGTTGAGAGCGGGACCGTTAAGGATACGCAGTATTTT	CSVESGTVKDTQYF
once	TRBV29-1	TRBD2	TRBJ2-7	TGCAGCGTTGGAATGCCTAGCGGGGGGCGGGCCTACGAGCAGTACTTC	CSVGMPSGGRAYEQYF